These T cell receptor beta chains were read from a single sample in a study of T cell responses to AZD1222 COVID-19 vaccine. This table comes from immunoSEQ multiplex PCR, and its TCRdb copy is limited to in-frame clones, with some not included. The sample has more than 70,000 clones, 70% to 90% seen once; the top ten hold more than 1.3%. The sample consisted of peripheral blood, taken on day 0 of AZD1222 vaccination. The receptors stem from an adult in good health. Each CDR3 is given with its conserved first and last residue. D genes are given only for firm matches. Clone size is shown for a subset of rows, as once, few, many or a class of expanded clone.

D: TRBD1
J: TRBJ2-1
V: TRBV7-9
size: .
CDR3: CASSFRDRGRNEQFF
DNA: TGTGCCAGCAGCTTCCGAGACAGGGGGAGGAATGAGCAGTTCTTC

D: .
J: TRBJ1-2
V: TRBV12-1
size: .
CDR3: CASSGMGVNYGYTF
DNA: TGTGCCAGCAGCGGAATGGGGGTTAACTATGGCTACACCTTC

D: .
J: TRBJ1-2
V: TRBV4-2
size: .
CDR3: CASSQDLTARLGYGYTF
DNA: TGTGCCAGCAGCCAAGACTTGACAGCCCGCTTGGGATATGGCTACACCTTC

D: .
J: TRBJ1-1
V: TRBV29-1
size: .
CDR3: CSVDRGSTEAFF
DNA: TGCAGCGTTGATAGGGGGTCCACTGAAGCTTTCTTT

D: .
J: TRBJ2-3
V: TRBV21-1
size: once
CDR3: CASSKTLDSSRDTQYF
DNA: TGTGCCAGCAGCAAAACCTTAGATTCATCCAGAGATACGCAGTATTTT

D: .
J: TRBJ1-1
V: TRBV30
size: .
CDR3: CAWSRQSTEAFF
DNA: TGTGCCTGGAGCCGCCAGAGCACTGAAGCTTTCTTT

D: .
J: TRBJ2-7
V: TRBV21-1
size: .
CDR3: CAIQPSPGLGYEQYF
DNA: TGTGCCATCCAGCCCTCCCCGGGCTTAGGCTACGAGCAGTACTTC

D: TRBD1
J: TRBJ1-4
V: TRBV19
size: .
CDR3: CASTHRGQATNEKLFF
DNA: TGTGCCAGTACCCACAGGGGTCAAGCAACTAATGAAAAACTGTTTTTT

D: TRBD1
J: TRBJ2-7
V: TRBV27
size: .
CDR3: CASSLLLTGGVNEQYF
DNA: TGTGCCAGCAGCCTCCTATTGACAGGGGGCGTCAACGAGCAGTACTTC

D: .
J: TRBJ1-5
V: TRBV6-5
size: .
CDR3: CASSYAGVDQPQHF
DNA: TGTGCCAGCAGTTACGCTGGGGTTGATCAGCCCCAGCATTTT

D: TRBD2
J: TRBJ2-2
V: TRBV6-6
size: once
CDR3: CASSPTGGPFSPGELFF
DNA: TGTGCCAGCAGTCCCACGGGAGGGCCGTTTTCTCCCGGGGAGCTGTTTTTT

D: TRBD2
J: TRBJ2-7
V: TRBV4-2
size: .
CDR3: CASSQTLAGVNEQYF
DNA: TGTGCCAGCAGCCAAACACTAGCGGGAGTTAACGAGCAGTACTTC

D: .
J: TRBJ1-4
V: TRBV10-3
size: .
CDR3: CAIRAQGGTNEKLFF
DNA: TGTGCCATCAGAGCACAGGGAGGGACTAATGAAAAACTGTTTTTT

D: .
J: TRBJ2-2
V: TRBV24-1
size: .
CDR3: CATSGSTGTNAGELFF
DNA: TGTGCCACCAGTGGCTCCACAGGGACTAACGCCGGGGAGCTGTTTTTT

D: .
J: TRBJ2-7
V: TRBV3-1/TRBV3-2
size: .
CDR3: CASSSPGLVSYEQYF
DNA: TGTGCCAGCAGCTCCCCGGGACTCGTCTCCTACGAGCAGTACTTC

D: TRBD2
J: TRBJ2-1
V: TRBV13
size: .
CDR3: CASSMGLAVRYNEQFF
DNA: TGTGCCAGCAGCATGGGACTAGCGGTCCGCTACAATGAGCAGTTCTTC

D: TRBD2
J: TRBJ2-1
V: TRBV3-1/TRBV3-2
size: .
CDR3: CASSLGLAGEFYNEQFF
DNA: TGTGCCAGCAGCCTCGGACTAGCGGGAGAGTTCTACAATGAGCAGTTCTTC

D: .
J: TRBJ2-4
V: TRBV6-5
size: .
CDR3: CASTFTGGGNIQYF
DNA: TGTGCCAGCACTTTCACAGGTGGCGGAAACATTCAGTACTTC

D: TRBD2
J: TRBJ2-7
V: TRBV19
size: .
CDR3: CASTGRREAPYEQYF
DNA: TGTGCCAGTACGGGGAGGCGGGAGGCCCCCTACGAGCAGTACTTC

D: .
J: TRBJ2-1
V: TRBV5-6
size: .
CDR3: CASSLDGGVRSYNEQFF
DNA: TGTGCCAGCAGCTTGGACGGGGGAGTAAGGTCCTACAATGAGCAGTTCTTC

D: .
J: TRBJ2-1
V: TRBV5-4
size: few
CDR3: CASSFVVNEQFF
DNA: TGTGCCAGCAGCTTTGTCGTTAATGAGCAGTTCTTC

D: .
J: TRBJ1-1
V: TRBV5-4
size: few
CDR3: CASSEDTEAFF
DNA: TGTGCCAGCAGCGAGGACACTGAAGCTTTCTTT

D: TRBD1
J: TRBJ1-5
V: TRBV6-2/TRBV6-3
size: .
CDR3: CASSGPGGHNQPQHF
DNA: TGTGCCAGCAGTGGTCCAGGGGGCCACAATCAGCCCCAGCATTTT

D: .
J: TRBJ1-2
V: TRBV19
size: .
CDR3: CASSINRVDYGYTF
DNA: TGTGCCAGTAGTATCAACAGGGTGGACTATGGCTACACCTTC

D: TRBD1
J: TRBJ2-3
V: TRBV11-2
size: .
CDR3: CASSYRDRGGGPLTDTQYF
DNA: TGTGCCAGCAGCTATAGGGACAGGGGAGGGGGTCCACTCACAGATACGCAGTATTTT

D: TRBD1
J: TRBJ1-5
V: TRBV27
size: once
CDR3: CASSRDRASNQPQHF
DNA: TGTGCCAGCAGTAGGGACAGGGCCTCCAATCAGCCCCAGCATTTT

D: TRBD2
J: TRBJ2-1
V: TRBV5-4
size: .
CDR3: CASSQGLAEYNEQFF
DNA: TGTGCCAGCAGCCAGGGACTAGCGGAATACAATGAGCAGTTCTTC

D: .
J: TRBJ1-2
V: TRBV12-3/TRBV12-4
size: .
CDR3: CASISNHGYTF
DNA: TGTGCCAGCATCAGTAATCATGGCTACACCTTC

D: .
J: TRBJ1-5
V: TRBV19
size: .
CDR3: CASSTQVGRASGNQPQHF
DNA: TGTGCCAGTAGTACCCAAGTGGGCAGGGCATCTGGCAATCAGCCCCAGCATTTT

D: .
J: TRBJ1-5
V: TRBV7-9
size: .
CDR3: CASSPALGGNQPQHF
DNA: TGTGCCAGCAGCCCGGCCCTAGGGGGGAATCAGCCCCAGCATTTT

D: .
J: TRBJ2-2
V: TRBV6-5
size: few
CDR3: CASSYQRTGELFF
DNA: TGTGCCAGCAGTTATCAGCGCACCGGGGAGCTGTTTTTT

D: .
J: TRBJ2-1
V: TRBV9
size: .
CDR3: CASSVSVYNEQFF
DNA: TGTGCCAGCAGCGTCTCCGTGTACAATGAGCAGTTCTTC

D: .
J: TRBJ1-2
V: TRBV6-2/TRBV6-3
size: once
CDR3: CASSYRGASYGYTF
DNA: TGTGCCAGCAGTTACAGGGGAGCTTCCTATGGCTACACCTTC

D: .
J: TRBJ1-5
V: TRBV19
size: .
CDR3: CASSIGVAQHF
DNA: TGTGCCAGTAGTATAGGAGTGGCCCAGCATTTT

D: .
J: TRBJ1-2
V: TRBV6-5
size: .
CDR3: CASSPPPGRDGYTF
DNA: TGTGCCAGCAGTCCCCCGCCAGGGAGGGATGGCTACACCTTC

D: TRBD2
J: TRBJ2-3
V: TRBV2
size: few
CDR3: CASKPSGLAADTQYF
DNA: TGTGCCAGCAAGCCGAGTGGCCTAGCGGCAGATACGCAGTATTTT

D: .
J: TRBJ2-5
V: TRBV18
size: .
CDR3: CASSLQGKETQYF
DNA: TGTGCCAGCTCACTACAAGGAAAAGAGACCCAGTACTTC

D: .
J: TRBJ1-2
V: TRBV7-2
size: .
CDR3: CASSVSQGIAGYTF
DNA: TGTGCCAGCAGCGTTTCACAGGGAATAGCTGGCTACACCTTC

D: .
J: TRBJ1-1
V: TRBV9
size: .
CDR3: CASSPTQRGNTEAFF
DNA: TGTGCCAGCAGCCCCACCCAGAGAGGAAACACTGAAGCTTTCTTT

D: .
J: TRBJ1-1
V: TRBV3-1/TRBV3-2
size: .
CDR3: CASSQDPDSREAFF
DNA: TGTGCCAGCAGCCAAGATCCTGACTCAAGGGAAGCTTTCTTT

D: TRBD2
J: TRBJ2-1
V: TRBV4-2
size: .
CDR3: CASSHPRTSGGSYNEQFF
DNA: TGTGCCAGCAGCCATCCCCGGACTAGCGGAGGCTCCTACAATGAGCAGTTCTTC

D: .
J: TRBJ1-5
V: TRBV19
size: .
CDR3: CASNQGKGQPQHF
DNA: TGTGCCAGTAACCAGGGAAAAGGGCAGCCCCAGCATTTT

D: .
J: TRBJ1-5
V: TRBV12-3/TRBV12-4
size: .
CDR3: CASSPLPNQPQHF
DNA: TGTGCCAGCAGCCCGCTCCCCAATCAGCCCCAGCATTTT

D: .
J: TRBJ2-5
V: TRBV12-5
size: .
CDR3: CASGASGPETQYF
DNA: TGTGCTAGTGGGGCCTCGGGGCCGGAGACCCAGTACTTC

D: TRBD1
J: TRBJ1-6
V: TRBV27
size: .
CDR3: CASSPRQGAHSPLHF
DNA: TGTGCCAGCAGTCCCCGACAGGGGGCGCATTCACCCCTCCACTTT

D: .
J: TRBJ2-3
V: TRBV9
size: .
CDR3: CASSVNSGDTQYF
DNA: TGTGCCAGCAGCGTTAACTCCGGGGATACGCAGTATTTT

D: .
J: TRBJ1-1
V: TRBV7-7
size: .
CDR3: CASNRRPLTEAFF
DNA: TGTGCTAGCAACCGACGGCCCCTGACTGAAGCTTTCTTT

D: TRBD1
J: TRBJ2-7
V: TRBV29-1
size: few
CDR3: CSGGQGAREQYF
DNA: TGCAGCGGTGGACAGGGGGCGAGGGAGCAGTACTTC

D: .
J: TRBJ1-1
V: TRBV10-3
size: .
CDR3: CAISDGVTTEAFF
DNA: TGTGCCATCAGTGATGGGGTGACCACTGAAGCTTTCTTT

D: TRBD1
J: TRBJ1-6
V: TRBV5-4
size: .
CDR3: CASSFIGQGHNSPLHF
DNA: TGTGCCAGCAGCTTCATCGGACAGGGACATAATTCACCCCTCCACTTT

D: .
J: TRBJ2-2
V: TRBV25-1
size: once
CDR3: CASSGGPWSAGELFF
DNA: TGTGCCAGCAGTGGAGGCCCTTGGAGTGCCGGGGAGCTGTTTTTT

D: .
J: TRBJ1-3
V: TRBV30
size: .
CDR3: CAWSVQGAGNTIYF
DNA: TGTGCCTGGAGTGTACAAGGGGCTGGAAACACCATATATTTT

D: .
J: TRBJ2-1
V: TRBV25-1
size: .
CDR3: CASREVNEQFF
DNA: TGTGCCAGCAGGGAGGTTAATGAGCAGTTCTTC

D: .
J: TRBJ2-7
V: TRBV12-3/TRBV12-4
size: .
CDR3: CASSTQGPYEQYF
DNA: TGTGCCAGCAGTACTCAGGGACCCTACGAGCAGTACTTC